These 17 T cell receptor beta chains came from one sample sequenced in a study of STAT3 mutations in large granular lymphocyte leukemia. Findings and limits, study-wide: Every T-LGLL patient had at least one immunodominant TCRbeta clonotype.

Assay: immunoSEQ multiplex PCR; the TCRdb copy retains only in-frame clones and omits some. The sample records about 9,200 clones, 88% being singletons. These receptors' targets are unknown. Material for sequencing was peripheral blood mononuclear cells. Receptor source: a man aged 55 to 69 with T-cell large granular lymphocyte leukemia. Some clones in this sample may be carry-over from other donors' samples.

As DNA, the CDR3 is TGTGCCAGCTCACCGGGAGCCACGCGTCCTAACTATGGCTACACCTTC. Its translation is CASSPGATRPNYGYTF. The rearrangement links TRBV18 to TRBJ1-2; no clear D. The germline V gene has CDR1 KGHSH and CDR2 LQKENI. This CDR3 is built from 16 residues. Trimming removed 3 bases at V and 0 bases at J, with 14 bases between.

The V and J genes are TRBV9 and TRBJ1-1; D gene ambiguous. The V end lost 2 bases, the J end lost 0 bases, and 8 bases lay between the germline ends. From germline, CDR1 is SGDLS and CDR2 YYNGEE. This CDR3 comprises 14 residues. CDR3 coding DNA: TGTGCCAGCAGCGTGAGCGGCATGAACACTGAAGCTTTCTTT. Protein product: CASSVSGMNTEAFF.

In this sample, this clone turned up once. The chain couples TRBV29-1 to TRBJ2-7; 9 positions match TRBD1. The CDR3 contains 12 residues. CDR1 and CDR2 from the germline V gene are SQVTM and ANQGSEA. V shed 7 bases and J 6 bases; nucleotides not matched to a gene: 7. The CDR3 DNA reads as TGCAGCGGGCAGGGACAGGGATTCGAGCAGTACTTC. Protein sequence: CSGQGQGFEQYF.

The V call is TRBV27, the J call TRBJ2-6; maybe TRBD1 (6 bases). The CDR3 extends over 15 amino acids. V was pared by 4 bases and J by 2 bases, with 9 bases between. The germline V gene encodes CDR1 MNHEY and CDR2 SMNVEV (reference sequence). CDR3 coding DNA: TGTGCCAGCAGTTCTCACAGGGCTGGGGCCAACGTCCTGACTTTC. Translating it yields CASSSHRAGANVLTF.

This chain joins TRBV5-6 and TRBJ1-2; D perhaps matches TRBD1 (6 bases). Germline CDR1 and CDR2: SGHDT and YYEEEE. This CDR3 has 13 amino acids. Trimming took off 6 bases at V and 7 bases at J, with 16 bases between the two ends. CDR3 DNA: TGTGCCAGCACTCTCCGGGGCAGGGGTGGCTACACCTTC. Residues: CASTLRGRGGYTF.

The chain recombines TRBV29-1 with TRBJ2-7; 9 bases map to TRBD1. From germline, CDR1 is SQVTM and CDR2 ANQGSEA. CDR3 size: 11 residues. The V gene end was trimmed by 6 bases and the J gene end by 5 bases; junction bases not matched to a gene: 2. In nucleotides, the CDR3 is TGCAGCGTCGGGACAGGGAACGAGCAGTACTTC. Its protein product is CSVGTGNEQYF.

The rearrangement uses TRBV6-6 and TRBJ2-3; the D gene is possibly TRBD1 (5 bases). Trimming left V 7 bases short and J 4 bases short, with 9 bases between. The CDR3 contains 12 residues. Looked up from germline, CDR1 is MNHNY and CDR2 is SVGAGI (reference sequence). The CDR3 loop is CASTQGADTQYF. The CDR3 bases are TGTGCCAGCACCCAAGGGGCAGATACGCAGTATTTT.

J is TRBJ2-7 and V is TRBV7-6; 8 nucleotides match TRBD2. V shed 4 bases, J shed 0 bases, and the junction held 2 bases outside the gene matches. CDR3 length equals 14 residues. Germline V CDR1 and CDR2: SGHVS, FNYEAQ. CDR3 coding DNA: TGTGCCAGCAGCTCTAGCGGGCCCTCCTACGAGCAGTACTTC. It encodes CASSSSGPSYEQYF.

This clone has just one count. The rearrangement uses TRBV7-8 and TRBJ1-5, with 9 positions matching TRBD1. Trimming removed 5 bases from V and 5 bases from J; junction bases left unmatched: 10. CDR3 length equals 16 residues. Germline assignment: CDR1 SGHVS and CDR2 FQNEAQ. The CDR3 spells CASSLSRGQGYQPQHF. For the CDR3, the DNA is TGTGCCAGCAGCCTCAGCCGGGGACAGGGCTATCAGCCCCAGCATTTT.

The chain employs TRBV13 and TRBJ1-1, with D possibly being TRBD1 (5 bases). V was clipped by 5 bases and J by 5 bases, with 15 bases between them. CDR3 size: 14 residues. The germline V gene encodes CDR1 PRHDT and CDR2 FYEKMQ (reference sequence). The CDR3 here is CASSLGRGLTEAFF. The CDR3, as DNA: TGTGCCAGCAGCCTGGGGCGGGGATTAACTGAAGCTTTCTTT.

This clone was picked up a small number of times. V gene TRBV5-1 combines with J gene TRBJ2-1; 11 positions match TRBD2. V shed 4 bases and J 6 bases; nucleotides not matched to a gene: 9. There are 16 residues in the CDR3. CDR1 SGHRS and CDR2 YFSETQ come from the germline V gene. CDR3 bases: TGCGCCAGCAGCCCGACCGGGACTAGCGGACTCAATGAGCAGTTCTTC. This sequence encodes CASSPTGTSGLNEQFF.

This clone was picked up a small number of times. The chain has TRBV7-9 and TRBJ2-7; weak D call: TRBD2 (6 bases). CDR3 length: 16 residues. Germline CDR1 is SEHNR and CDR2 is FQNEAQ (reference sequence). Trimming left V 5 bases short and J 7 bases short, with 24 bases between. The CDR3 sequence is CASSGSPGAGPGEQYF. DNA for the CDR3: TGTGCCAGCAGCGGGTCCCCGGGAGCAGGCCCGGGTGAGCAGTACTTC.

The chain links TRBV6-1 to TRBJ2-1; 9 bases map to TRBD1. Germline V gene lookup returns CDR1 MNHNS and CDR2 SASEGT. CDR3 size: 16 residues. The trim removed 4 bases at V and 0 bases at J, leaving 4 bases unmatched. CDR3 bases: TGTGCCAGCAGTGCCGGGACAGGGAGCTCCTACAATGAGCAGTTCTTC. Residues: CASSAGTGSSYNEQFF.

V is TRBV5-1 and J is TRBJ2-2; the D call may be TRBD1 or TRBD2 (5 bases each). Germline CDR1 is SGHRS and CDR2 is YFSETQ. This CDR3 is built from 14 residues. V was trimmed by 0 bases and J by 7 bases, leaving 10 bases between them. CDR3 in amino acids: CASSLDGGSGELFF. CDR3 bases: TGCGCCAGCAGCTTGGATGGGGGAAGCGGGGAGCTGTTTTTT.

The chain uses TRBV10-3 and TRBJ2-5, with 9 bases matching TRBD1. The J call is uncertain, as TRBJ2-7 better fits the DNA end. CDR3 length: 11 residues. Germline assignment: CDR1 ENHRY and CDR2 SYGVKD. The chain's CDR3 is CAGGQGYEQYF. DNA of the CDR3: TGTGCCGGGGGACAGGGTTACGAGCAGTACTTC.

The chain couples TRBV7-2 to TRBJ1-5; tentatively, D is TRBD1 (6 bases). CDR3 length: 15 amino acids. The ends were cut back, 4 bases at V and 2 bases at J, with 12 bases in the middle. Germline V gene data show CDR1 as SGHTA and CDR2 as FQGNSA. The CDR3: CASSSGVIGNQPQHF. CDR3 DNA sequence: TGTGCCAGCAGCTCAGGGGTGATTGGCAATCAGCCCCAGCATTTT.

The chain recombines TRBV5-4 with TRBJ2-3; D remains ambiguous. This CDR3 is 15 amino acids long. Deletions cut 4 bases from V and 3 bases from J, with 15 bases between. Germline-derived CDR1 and CDR2 are SGHNT and YYREEE (reference sequence). DNA of the CDR3: TGTGCCAGCAGCCCCGGCCCCTTGGTGACAGATACGCAGTATTTT. The encoded protein is CASSPGPLVTDTQYF.